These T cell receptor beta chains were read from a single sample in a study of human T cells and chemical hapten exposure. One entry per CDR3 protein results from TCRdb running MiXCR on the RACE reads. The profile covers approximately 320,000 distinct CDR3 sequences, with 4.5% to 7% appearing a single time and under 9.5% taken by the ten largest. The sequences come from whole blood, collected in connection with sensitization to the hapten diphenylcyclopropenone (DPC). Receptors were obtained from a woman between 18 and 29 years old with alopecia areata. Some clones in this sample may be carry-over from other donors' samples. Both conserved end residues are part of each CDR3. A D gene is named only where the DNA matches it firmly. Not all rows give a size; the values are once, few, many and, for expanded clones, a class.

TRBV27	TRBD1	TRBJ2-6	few	CASSRFALDRGLGANVLTF	TGTGCCAGCAGTCGATTCGCCCTAGACAGGGGGCTCGGGGCCAACGTCCTGACTTTC
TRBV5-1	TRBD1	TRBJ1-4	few	CASSLAARGPGEKLFF	TGCGCCAGCAGCTTGGCCGCCAGGGGGCCGGGGGAAAAACTGTTTTTT
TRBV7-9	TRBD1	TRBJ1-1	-	CASSEQGVAEAFF	TGTGCCAGCAGCGAACAGGGGGTGGCTGAAGCTTTCTTT
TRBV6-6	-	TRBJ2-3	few	CASSYFGGSDTQYF	TGTGCCAGCAGTTATTTTGGGGGTTCAGATACGCAGTATTTT
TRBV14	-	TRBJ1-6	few	CASSQVGQAYNSPLHF	TGTGCCAGCAGCCAAGTTGGACAAGCCTATAATTCACCCCTCCACTTT
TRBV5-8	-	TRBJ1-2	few	CASSFVVLGGYTF	TGTGCCAGCAGCTTTGTCGTCTTAGGTGGCTACACCTTC
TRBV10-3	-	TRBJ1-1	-	CAISDILNTEAFF	TGTGCCATCAGTGACATTTTGAACACTGAAGCTTTCTTT
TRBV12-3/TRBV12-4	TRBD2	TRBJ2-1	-	CASSFSGGVDEQFF	TGTGCCAGCAGTTTTAGCGGGGGGGTCGATGAGCAGTTCTTC
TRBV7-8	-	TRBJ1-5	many	CASSRGDFNQPQHF	TGTGCCAGCAGCCGCGGGGACTTCAATCAGCCCCAGCATTTT
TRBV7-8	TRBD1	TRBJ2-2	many	CASSSSTGAGGELFF	TGTGCCAGCAGCTCCTCGACAGGGGCCGGCGGGGAGCTGTTTTTT
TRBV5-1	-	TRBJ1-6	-	CASSLGQSNSPLHF	TGCGCCAGCAGCTTGGGGCAGTCTAATTCACCCCTCCACTTT
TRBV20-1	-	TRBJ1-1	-	CSARGFLSENTEAFF	TGCAGTGCTAGAGGTTTCCTTTCTGAGAACACTGAAGCTTTCTTT
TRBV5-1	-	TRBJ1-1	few	CASSLKGDTEAFF	TGCGCCAGCAGCTTGAAGGGGGACACTGAAGCTTTCTTT
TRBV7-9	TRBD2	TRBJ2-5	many	CASSAGTSAGRMETQYF	TGTGCCAGCAGCGCCGGGACTAGCGCCGGCCGGATGGAGACCCAGTACTTC
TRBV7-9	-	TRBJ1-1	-	CASSLLTEAFF	TGTGCCAGCAGCTTACTGACTGAAGCTTTCTTT
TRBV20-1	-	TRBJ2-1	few	CSARDPGESSYNEQFF	TGCAGTGCCCGAGATCCAGGGGAAAGCTCCTACAATGAGCAGTTCTTC
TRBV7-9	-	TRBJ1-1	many	CASSEEAQRDQAFF	TGTGCCAGCAGCGAAGAAGCCCAAAGGGACCAAGCTTTCTTT
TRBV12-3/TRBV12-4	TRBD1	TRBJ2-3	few	CASSHDRGTDTQYF	TGTGCCAGCAGCCACGACAGGGGCACAGATACGCAGTATTTT
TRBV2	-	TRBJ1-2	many	CASSEDRDGYTF	TGTGCCAGCAGTGAAGACAGGGATGGCTACACCTTC
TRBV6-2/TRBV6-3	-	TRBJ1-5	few	CASSLQNNQPQHF	TGTGCCAGCAGTTTACAGAACAATCAGCCCCAGCATTTT
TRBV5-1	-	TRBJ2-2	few	CASYRVRTGELFF	TGCGCCAGTTACAGGGTTCGCACCGGGGAGCTGTTTTTT
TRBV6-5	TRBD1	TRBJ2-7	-	CASSRGTGASYEQYF	TGTGCCAGCAGCAGAGGGACAGGAGCCTCCTACGAGCAGTACTTC
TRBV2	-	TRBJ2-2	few	CASIRGPNTGELFF	TGTGCCAGCATTCGGGGACCGAACACCGGGGAGCTGTTTTTT
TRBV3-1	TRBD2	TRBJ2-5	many	CASRYSGGPRETQYF	TGTGCCAGCAGGTATAGCGGGGGCCCGAGGGAGACCCAGTACTTC
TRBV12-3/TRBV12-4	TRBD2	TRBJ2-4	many	CASSSSGTSGGQYF	TGTGCCAGCAGTTCTTCCGGGACTAGCGGGGGGCAGTACTTC
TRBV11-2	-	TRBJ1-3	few	CASSLGMENTIYF	TGTGCCAGCAGCTTAGGAATGGAAAACACCATATATTTT
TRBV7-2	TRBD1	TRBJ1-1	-	CASNPGQGGTEAFF	TGTGCCAGCAATCCGGGACAGGGAGGAACTGAAGCTTTCTTT
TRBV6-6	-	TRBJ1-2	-	CASSRTAVQNGYTF	TGTGCCAGCAGTCGGACGGCCGTTCAGAATGGCTACACCTTC
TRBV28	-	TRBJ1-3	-	CASLGGRGNTIYF	TGTGCCAGCTTAGGAGGGAGAGGAAACACCATATATTTT
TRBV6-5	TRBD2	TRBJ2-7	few	CASGLAGGQYEQYF	TGTGCCAGCGGTCTAGCGGGGGGGCAATACGAGCAGTACTTC
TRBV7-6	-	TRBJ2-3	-	CASSPLGFTDTQYF	TGTGCCAGCAGCCCGCTGGGGTTTACAGATACGCAGTATTTT
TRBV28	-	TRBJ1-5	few	CASSFGGAGKNQPQHF	TGTGCCAGCAGCTTTGGGGGGGCAGGGAAAAATCAGCCCCAGCATTTT
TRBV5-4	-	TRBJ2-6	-	CASSLDSAASGANVLTF	TGTGCCAGCAGTTTGGACAGCGCAGCCTCTGGGGCCAACGTCCTGACTTTC
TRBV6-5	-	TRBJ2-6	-	CASSYPRDEESLASGANVLTF	TGTGCCAGCAGTTACCCACGGGACGAGGAGAGCCTGGCCTCTGGGGCCAACGTCCTGACTTTC
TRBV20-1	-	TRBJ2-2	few	CSARLNSDRDRATLFQNTGELFF	TGCAGTGCTAGACTAAACTCCGACCGGGACCGTGCAACACTGTTTCAGAACACCGGGGAGCTGTTTTTT
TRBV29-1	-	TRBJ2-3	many	CSVEAVEQMVTDTQYF	TGCAGCGTTGAAGCGGTCGAGCAAATGGTCACAGATACGCAGTATTTT
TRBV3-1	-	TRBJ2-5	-	CASSQDRGLYQETQYF	TGTGCCAGCAGCCAAGACCGGGGCCTGTACCAAGAGACCCAGTACTTC
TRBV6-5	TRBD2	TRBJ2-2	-	CASSYFLASGGQNTGELFF	TGTGCCAGCAGTTACTTTCTAGCTAGCGGGGGGCAGAACACCGGGGAGCTGTTTTTT
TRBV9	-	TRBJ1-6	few	CASSVAVKVGSAPPPHPPNSPLHF	TGTGCCAGCAGCGTAGCTGTTAAGGTGGGATCTGCCCCACCGCCCCACCCTCCCAATTCACCCCTCCACTTT
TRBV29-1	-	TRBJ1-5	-	CSVRGRDDQPQHF	TGCAGCGTACGGGGCAGGGACGATCAGCCCCAGCATTTT
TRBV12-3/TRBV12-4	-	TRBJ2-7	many	CASSFRGRTLGAHEQYF	TGTGCCAGCAGTTTTCGGGGTCGGACTTTAGGAGCGCACGAGCAGTACTTC
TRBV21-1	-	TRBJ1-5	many	CASSKVDRGTQPQHF	TGTGCCAGCAGCAAAGTCGACAGGGGGACTCAGCCCCAGCATTTT
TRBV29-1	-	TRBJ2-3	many	CSVAIHGGTDTQYF	TGCAGCGTCGCTATCCACGGGGGCACAGATACGCAGTATTTT
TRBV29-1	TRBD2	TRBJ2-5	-	CSVETLAGQETQYF	TGCAGCGTTGAGACGCTAGCGGGGCAAGAGACCCAGTACTTC
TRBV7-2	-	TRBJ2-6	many	CASSLSWSGANVLTF	TGTGCCAGCAGCTTATCATGGTCTGGGGCCAACGTCCTGACTTTC
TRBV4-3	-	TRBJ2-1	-	CASSQDRAGATYNEQFF	TGCGCCAGCAGCCAAGACAGGGCGGGGGCGACCTACAATGAGCAGTTCTTC
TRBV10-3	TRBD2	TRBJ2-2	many	CAISPGGQNTGELFF	TGTGCCATCAGCCCGGGGGGTCAAAACACCGGGGAGCTGTTTTTT
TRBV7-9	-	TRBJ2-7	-	CASSSSLGASYEQYF	TGTGCCAGCAGCTCAAGTTTAGGGGCCTCCTACGAGCAGTACTTC
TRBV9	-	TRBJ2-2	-	CASSATGHPNTGELFF	TGTGCCAGCAGCGCTACGGGACACCCGAACACCGGGGAGCTGTTTTTT
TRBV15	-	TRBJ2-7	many	CATSSVRSEQYF	TGTGCCACCAGTAGCGTCCGTTCCGAGCAGTACTTC
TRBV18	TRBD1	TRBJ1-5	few	CASSLSGTGLSQPQHF	TGTGCCAGCTCACTTTCCGGGACAGGGTTGAGTCAGCCCCAGCATTTT
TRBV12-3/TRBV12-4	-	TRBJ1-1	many	CASSRHGNTEAFF	TGTGCCAGCAGCCGACATGGGAACACTGAAGCTTTCTTT
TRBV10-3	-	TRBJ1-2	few	CAISDLPLSRGYTF	TGTGCCATCAGTGATCTCCCCTTAAGCAGAGGCTACACCTTC
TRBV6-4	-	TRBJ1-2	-	CASSGGGDYGYTF	TGTGCCAGCAGTGGCGGCGGGGACTATGGCTACACCTTC
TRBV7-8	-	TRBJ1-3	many	CASSLSGRGNTIYF	TGTGCCAGCAGCTTATCAGGGCGCGGAAACACCATATATTTT
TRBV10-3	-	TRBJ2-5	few	CAIQRGSEETQYF	TGTGCCATCCAGAGGGGGTCGGAAGAGACCCAGTACTTC
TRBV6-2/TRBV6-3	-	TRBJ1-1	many	CASSTGTEAFF	TGTGCCAGCAGTACCGGAACTGAAGCTTTCTTT
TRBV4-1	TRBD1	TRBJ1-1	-	CASSQTRQGTEAFF	TGCGCCAGCAGCCAAACCCGACAGGGCACTGAAGCTTTCTTT
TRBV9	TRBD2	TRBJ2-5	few	CASSPHGVGGGLQETQYF	TGTGCCAGCAGCCCCCATGGGGTTGGCGGGGGACTGCAAGAGACCCAGTACTTC
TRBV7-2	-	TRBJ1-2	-	CASSLQGSDGYTF	TGTGCCAGCAGCTTACAGGGCTCAGATGGCTACACCTTC